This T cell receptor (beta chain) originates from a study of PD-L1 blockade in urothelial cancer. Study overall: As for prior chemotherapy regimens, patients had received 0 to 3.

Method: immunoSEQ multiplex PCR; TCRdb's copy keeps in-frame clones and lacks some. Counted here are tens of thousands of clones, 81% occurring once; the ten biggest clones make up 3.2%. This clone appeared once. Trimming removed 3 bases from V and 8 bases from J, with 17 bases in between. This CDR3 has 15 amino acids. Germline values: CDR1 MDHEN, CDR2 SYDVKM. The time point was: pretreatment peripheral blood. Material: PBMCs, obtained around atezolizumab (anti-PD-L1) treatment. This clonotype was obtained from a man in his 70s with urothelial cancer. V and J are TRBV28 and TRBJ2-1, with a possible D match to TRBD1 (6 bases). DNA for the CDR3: TGTGCCAGCAGTTTCTATACAGGGCTTTACGATGAGCAGTTCTTC. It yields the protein CASSFYTGLYDEQFF.